Listed below are T cell receptor beta chains from one sample, sequenced in a study of tissue T cells after allogeneic stem cell transplantation. Repertoires were generated with immunoSEQ multiplex PCR, while TCRdb's copy carries only in-frame clones and drops some. The sample yields about 40,000 clones, roughly 90% seen once. The sample here was blood, taken before transplantation. The source of these receptors is a woman aged 40 to 75 who later had graft-versus-host disease after an allogeneic stem cell transplant. CDR3s include the opening cysteine and the closing phenylalanine or tryptophan. The order of the fields is clone size, V gene, D gene, J gene, CDR3 protein, CDR3 DNA. A D gene is named only where the DNA matches it firmly. Clone size appears in some rows only: once, few, many, or a class for an expanded clone.

clone size: -
V gene: TRBV7-2
D gene: -
J gene: TRBJ2-1
CDR3 protein: CASSLGPPGMGEQFF
CDR3 DNA: TGTGCCAGCAGCCTTGGACCGCCCGGTATGGGTGAGCAGTTCTTC

clone size: -
V gene: TRBV19
D gene: -
J gene: TRBJ1-1
CDR3 protein: CASLGGPEAFF
CDR3 DNA: TGTGCCAGTTTGGGGGGGCCTGAAGCTTTCTTT

clone size: -
V gene: TRBV18
D gene: -
J gene: TRBJ2-3
CDR3 protein: CASSQGSEDTQYF
CDR3 DNA: TGTGCCAGCTCACAGGGGTCGGAAGATACGCAGTATTTT

clone size: -
V gene: TRBV19
D gene: TRBD2
J gene: TRBJ2-6
CDR3 protein: CASSIGPAGGIPGANVLTF
CDR3 DNA: TGTGCCAGTAGTATTGGTCCGGCGGGAGGAATCCCCGGGGCCAACGTCCTGACTTTC

clone size: few
V gene: TRBV3-1/TRBV3-2
D gene: -
J gene: TRBJ2-7
CDR3 protein: CASSQARAKQYF
CDR3 DNA: TGTGCCAGCAGCCAAGCGAGAGCTAAGCAGTACTTC

clone size: -
V gene: TRBV15
D gene: TRBD1
J gene: TRBJ2-7
CDR3 protein: CATSRDRGREQYF
CDR3 DNA: TGTGCCACCAGCAGGGACAGGGGGCGTGAGCAGTACTTC

clone size: -
V gene: TRBV27
D gene: TRBD1
J gene: TRBJ2-7
CDR3 protein: CASSWPETGIIYEQYF
CDR3 DNA: TGTGCCAGCAGCTGGCCCGAGACAGGGATAATTTACGAGCAGTACTTC

clone size: -
V gene: TRBV9
D gene: TRBD1
J gene: TRBJ1-3
CDR3 protein: CASSARTGRNTIYF
CDR3 DNA: TGTGCCAGCAGCGCACGGACAGGGCGAAACACCATATATTTT

clone size: -
V gene: TRBV19
D gene: -
J gene: TRBJ2-1
CDR3 protein: CASRVGGEQFF
CDR3 DNA: TGTGCCAGTAGGGTAGGCGGAGAGCAGTTCTTC

clone size: -
V gene: TRBV7-6
D gene: TRBD2
J gene: TRBJ2-5
CDR3 protein: CATWGTSGSGDQYF
CDR3 DNA: TGTGCCACCTGGGGAACTAGCGGGAGCGGTGACCAGTACTTC

clone size: -
V gene: TRBV3-1/TRBV3-2
D gene: -
J gene: TRBJ1-2
CDR3 protein: CASSQVGRASYGYTF
CDR3 DNA: TGTGCCAGCAGCCAAGTAGGTCGGGCTTCCTATGGCTACACCTTC

clone size: -
V gene: TRBV11-3
D gene: -
J gene: TRBJ1-1
CDR3 protein: CASSFGPNTEAFF
CDR3 DNA: TGTGCCAGCAGCTTTGGTCCGAACACTGAAGCTTTCTTT

clone size: -
V gene: TRBV18
D gene: -
J gene: TRBJ2-5
CDR3 protein: CASSPWTAQETQYF
CDR3 DNA: TGTGCCAGCTCACCATGGACAGCACAAGAGACCCAGTACTTC

clone size: -
V gene: TRBV4-3
D gene: -
J gene: TRBJ1-3
CDR3 protein: CASSQDWGSGNTIYF
CDR3 DNA: TGCGCCAGCAGCCAAGACTGGGGTTCTGGAAACACCATATATTTT

clone size: few
V gene: TRBV18
D gene: -
J gene: TRBJ2-7
CDR3 protein: CASSVGGPSGRSSYEQYF
CDR3 DNA: TGTGCCAGCTCAGTTGGGGGACCCAGCGGGCGCAGCTCCTACGAGCAGTACTTC

clone size: -
V gene: TRBV6-5
D gene: -
J gene: TRBJ1-2
CDR3 protein: CASRTRDGYGYTF
CDR3 DNA: TGTGCCAGCAGAACAAGGGACGGCTATGGCTACACCTTC

clone size: -
V gene: TRBV7-2
D gene: TRBD2
J gene: TRBJ2-7
CDR3 protein: CASSTGLAGPLYF
CDR3 DNA: TGTGCCAGCTCTACCGGCCTAGCGGGGCCCCTGTACTTC

clone size: -
V gene: TRBV28
D gene: TRBD1
J gene: TRBJ1-1
CDR3 protein: CASRTGGWNTEAFF
CDR3 DNA: TGTGCCAGCAGGACAGGGGGCTGGAACACTGAAGCTTTCTTT

clone size: few
V gene: TRBV9
D gene: TRBD1
J gene: TRBJ1-3
CDR3 protein: CASSPQDRGAGNTIYF
CDR3 DNA: TGTGCCAGCAGCCCACAGGACAGGGGTGCTGGAAACACCATATATTTT

clone size: -
V gene: TRBV27
D gene: -
J gene: TRBJ2-2
CDR3 protein: CASRGPNTGELFF
CDR3 DNA: TGTGCCAGCAGGGGTCCTAACACCGGGGAGCTGTTTTTT

clone size: -
V gene: TRBV7-8
D gene: TRBD2
J gene: TRBJ2-1
CDR3 protein: CASSPGEREYNEQFF
CDR3 DNA: TGTGCCAGCAGCCCCGGGGAGCGGGAGTACAATGAGCAGTTCTTC

clone size: few
V gene: TRBV27
D gene: -
J gene: TRBJ2-7
CDR3 protein: CAQGVQPYEQYF
CDR3 DNA: TGTGCCCAAGGGGTTCAACCCTACGAGCAGTACTTC

clone size: -
V gene: TRBV30
D gene: -
J gene: TRBJ1-5
CDR3 protein: CAWSVTAGHQPQHF
CDR3 DNA: TGTGCCTGGAGTGTGACAGCCGGCCACCAGCCCCAGCATTTT

clone size: -
V gene: TRBV6-1
D gene: -
J gene: TRBJ2-4
CDR3 protein: CASSEGWAKNIQYF
CDR3 DNA: TGTGCCAGCAGTGAAGGCTGGGCCAAAAACATTCAGTACTTC

clone size: few
V gene: TRBV10-1
D gene: -
J gene: TRBJ2-7
CDR3 protein: CASSDGGYEQYF
CDR3 DNA: TGCGCCAGCAGTGATGGCGGCTACGAGCAGTACTTC

clone size: -
V gene: TRBV7-2
D gene: TRBD2
J gene: TRBJ2-1
CDR3 protein: CASSREVGYNEQFF
CDR3 DNA: TGTGCCAGCAGCCGGGAGGTTGGCTACAATGAGCAGTTCTTC

clone size: few
V gene: TRBV14
D gene: -
J gene: TRBJ1-2
CDR3 protein: CASSYNRATGYGYTF
CDR3 DNA: TGTGCCAGCAGCTACAACAGGGCTACGGGCTATGGCTACACCTTC

clone size: -
V gene: TRBV30
D gene: -
J gene: TRBJ1-2
CDR3 protein: CAWSLEGLAGYTF
CDR3 DNA: TGTGCCTGGAGTTTGGAGGGTCTGGCTGGCTACACCTTC

clone size: -
V gene: TRBV5-1
D gene: TRBD1
J gene: TRBJ1-2
CDR3 protein: CASSPGQINYYGYTF
CDR3 DNA: TGCGCCAGCAGCCCGGGACAGATCAATTACTATGGCTACACCTTC

clone size: once
V gene: TRBV11-2
D gene: TRBD1
J gene: TRBJ1-2
CDR3 protein: CASSLTGTGIYGYTF
CDR3 DNA: TGTGCCAGCAGCTTAACCGGGACAGGGATCTATGGCTACACCTTC

clone size: -
V gene: TRBV2
D gene: -
J gene: TRBJ1-5
CDR3 protein: CASSEELGNQPQHF
CDR3 DNA: TGTGCCAGCAGTGAAGAGTTGGGCAATCAGCCCCAGCATTTT

clone size: once
V gene: TRBV13
D gene: TRBD1
J gene: TRBJ1-6
CDR3 protein: CASSLGRGLSPLHF
CDR3 DNA: TGTGCCAGCAGCTTAGGCAGGGGGCTTTCACCCCTCCACTTT

clone size: -
V gene: TRBV7-2
D gene: -
J gene: TRBJ2-2
CDR3 protein: CASSLTSNTGELFF
CDR3 DNA: TGTGCCAGCAGCTTAACTAGCAACACCGGGGAGCTGTTTTTT

clone size: once
V gene: TRBV2
D gene: TRBD2
J gene: TRBJ2-2
CDR3 protein: CASRPRGLAGYHGELFF
CDR3 DNA: TGTGCCAGCAGACCCCGAGGCCTAGCGGGATATCACGGGGAGCTGTTTTTT

clone size: -
V gene: TRBV29-1
D gene: TRBD1
J gene: TRBJ1-5
CDR3 protein: CSVQGIGQPQHF
CDR3 DNA: TGCAGCGTACAGGGGATAGGTCAGCCCCAGCATTTT

clone size: -
V gene: TRBV7-9
D gene: TRBD1
J gene: TRBJ2-7
CDR3 protein: CASSFRGTGSHEQYF
CDR3 DNA: TGTGCCAGCAGCTTCCGGGGGACAGGGTCCCACGAGCAGTACTTC

clone size: -
V gene: TRBV25-1
D gene: -
J gene: TRBJ1-5
CDR3 protein: CASSHGMSDSNQPQHF
CDR3 DNA: TGTGCCAGCAGCCACGGCATGAGCGATAGCAATCAGCCCCAGCATTTT

clone size: -
V gene: TRBV7-2
D gene: TRBD1
J gene: TRBJ1-1
CDR3 protein: CASSPMTGRTEAFF
CDR3 DNA: TGTGCCAGCAGCCCCATGACAGGGAGAACTGAAGCTTTCTTT

clone size: -
V gene: TRBV28
D gene: -
J gene: TRBJ2-1
CDR3 protein: CASLGLYEQFF
CDR3 DNA: TGTGCCAGCCTAGGACTCTACGAGCAGTTCTTC

clone size: -
V gene: TRBV7-2
D gene: TRBD2
J gene: TRBJ2-7
CDR3 protein: CASSVTSGNYEQYF
CDR3 DNA: TGTGCCAGCAGCGTGACTAGCGGGAATTACGAGCAGTACTTC

clone size: -
V gene: TRBV18
D gene: -
J gene: TRBJ2-7
CDR3 protein: CASSEGGEQYF
CDR3 DNA: TGTGCCAGCTCAGAGGGGGGCGAGCAGTACTTC